This TCR beta chain was recovered during a study of CXCR3-negative and CXCR3-positive naive CD8 T cells. Findings and limits, study-wide: The study inferred TCR strength from TRB CDR3 properties and found comparable surface CD5 between naive subsets.

5' RACE with UMI labels generated the TRB cDNA libraries. For each CDR3 protein, TCRdb gives one entry from its re-call of the 5' RACE reads, without DNA. The sample totals some 25,000 distinct CDR3 sequences. A note on this clonotype: Its antigen remains unidentified.

Per germline, CDR1 SGHTA and CDR2 FQGTGA. The CDR3 covers 15 residues. This TCR came from a human donor in good health. Some clones in this sample may be carry-over from other donors' samples. This rearrangement joins TRBV7-3 to TRBJ2-2; TCRdb's D call of TRBD1 is untestable without DNA. Sequencing was done on a sample of naive CXCR3- CD8+ T cells from blood. The subset denotes: CD45RO-CCR7+CD27+CD95- naive CD8+ T cells lacking CXCR3 (TNR3-). The CDR3 protein is CASSWTGGRTGELFF.